These 31 T cell receptor beta chains were sequenced from one sample in a study of shared clonotypes between healthy human individuals. Method: immunoSEQ multiplex PCR; TCRdb's copy keeps in-frame clones and lacks some. The table includes some 500,000 clones, 60% to 80% detected once. The sequenced material came from PBMCs. These receptors were collected from a woman between 35 and 50 years old in good health. Some clones in this sample may be carry-over from other donors' samples.

This chain connects TRBV11-2 to TRBJ2-2; D is ambiguous. The CDR3 loop spans 15 amino acids. Germline V lookup: CDR1 SGHAT, CDR2 FQNNGV. V lost 3 bases and J lost 0, with 8 bases in between. The CDR3 DNA is TGTGCCAGCAGCTTCACAAACGCGAACACCGGGGAGCTGTTTTTT. It is translated as CASSFTNANTGELFF. The full variable domain, completed using reference TRBV11-2 and TRBJ2-2, is EAGVAQSPRYKIIEKRQSVAFWCNPISGHATLYWYQQILGQGPKLLIQFQNNGVVDDSQLPKDRFSAERLKGVDSTLKIQPAKLEDSAVYLCASSFTNANTGELFFGEGSRLTVL.

As regards this clone: This may be a read error, as it is one base from a much larger clone. The same CDR3 can be traced to other DNA sequences in this sample. The V call is TRBV9, the J call TRBJ1-3; TRBD1 might be the D (5 bases). V was cut by 3 bases and J by 0 bases, with 10 bases left in between. Germline values: CDR1 SGDLS, CDR2 YYNGEE. The CDR3 extends over 15 amino acids. This CDR3 is CASSGVGTSGNTIYF. DNA of the CDR3: TGTGCCAGCAGCGGTGTGGGGACCTCTGGAAACACCATATATTTT.

The rearrangement uses TRBV6-1 and TRBJ2-5; 15 bases align to TRBD2. J lost 5 bases, V lost 4 bases, and 17 bases had no gene match. This CDR3 has 20 residues. The V gene's germline CDR1 is MNHNS and CDR2 SASEGT. The CDR3 protein is CASSAVRQGGLAGGRETQYF. In DNA, the CDR3 is TGTGCCAGCAGTGCTGTCCGGCAGGGGGGACTAGCGGGAGGTCGGGAGACCCAGTACTTC.

V gene TRBV30 combines with J gene TRBJ2-7, with D unresolved. CDR1 GTSNPN and CDR2 SVGIG come from the germline V gene (reference sequence). This CDR3 contains 13 residues. V shed 6 bases and J shed 0 bases, with 12 bases lying between them. The CDR3 is CACQNAASYEQYF. CDR3 coding DNA: TGTGCCTGCCAAAATGCCGCCTCCTACGAGCAGTACTTC.

This chain links TRBV5-6 with TRBJ2-5; D uncertain. The end of the DNA is better explained by TRBJ2-7, so the J call may be wrong. The CDR3 consists of 13 residues. CDR1 is SGHDT and CDR2 is YYEEEE in the germline V gene. The CDR3 bases are TGTGCCAGCAGCTTTTCCTACGCCTACGAGCAGTACTTC. Its translation: CASSFSYAYEQYF.

On this clone itself: A read error likely explains this, since a far larger clone differs by one base. This CDR3 is also generated by other DNA sequences in the sample. The CDR3: CASSQEVGGGYTF. The CDR3 nucleotides read TGCGCCAGCAGCCAAGAGGTTGGAGGTGGCTACACCTTC. The chain joins TRBV4-1 to TRBJ1-2; D gene ambiguous. V lost 0 bases and J 7 bases, leaving 9 bases between the germline ends. Per the germline V gene, CDR1 is MGHRA and CDR2 is YSYEKL. The CDR3 spans 13 residues.

The CDR3 spells CASSPRVATNEKLFF. The CDR3 nucleotides read TGTGCCAGCTCACCTCGGGTTGCAACTAATGAAAAACTGTTTTTT. The chain links TRBV18 to TRBJ1-4, with D unclear. The CDR3 runs to 15 residues. Germline V gene sequence: CDR1 KGHSH, CDR2 LQKENI. Deletions cut 3 bases from V and 0 bases from J, with 8 bases between.

V and J are TRBV28 and TRBJ2-5; 10 bases are a match to TRBD2. The DNA end is more similar to TRBJ2-7, so the J call may be wrong. The CDR3 totals 15 residues. Germline V gene sequence: CDR1 MDHEN, CDR2 SYDVKM. CDR3 nucleotides: TGTGCCAGCAGGACCCGGACTAGCGGATATTACGAGCAGTACTTC. Amino acids: CASRTRTSGYYEQYF.

The V gene is TRBV15, the J gene TRBJ2-5, with D possibly matching TRBD1 (5 bases). Trimming took off 8 bases at V and 2 bases at J, with 15 bases between the two ends. Germline CDR1 is LNHNV and CDR2 is YYDKDF (reference sequence). The CDR3 runs to 14 residues. CDR3 bases: TGTGCCACCCGCGTGGACATCGGACAAGAGACCCAGTACTTC. Translating it yields CATRVDIGQETQYF.

This clone showed up just a few times. V and J are TRBV6-5 and TRBJ1-2; weak D call: TRBD1 (6 bases). Trimming cost V 5 bases and J 8 bases, with 21 bases left between them. Per germline, CDR1 MNHEY and CDR2 SVGAGI. CDR3 length: 15 residues. The CDR3 sequence: CASSPDGGTLGGYTF. In DNA, the CDR3 is TGTGCCAGCAGTCCCGATGGGGGCACCTTGGGGGGCTACACCTTC.

The rearrangement uses TRBV7-9 and TRBJ2-2; 15 bases fit TRBD2. CDR1 and CDR2 (germline): SEHNR, FQNEAQ (reference sequence). The V gene end was trimmed by 5 bases and the J gene end by 2 bases; junction bases not matched to a gene: 3. The CDR3 extends over 17 amino acids. CDR3 sequence (DNA): TGTGCCAGCAGCCGGACTAGCGGGAGGGCTAACACCGGGGAGCTGTTTTTT. Amino acids: CASSRTSGRANTGELFF.

This chain joins TRBV29-1 and TRBJ2-1, with 13 bases lining up with TRBD2. The germline V gene encodes CDR1 SQVTM and CDR2 ANQGSEA. CDR3 length: 13 residues. The ends lost 6 bases at V and 8 bases at J; junction bases unmatched: 4. CDR3 residues: CSVRTSGSDEQFF. As DNA, the CDR3 is TGCAGCGTGCGGACTAGCGGGAGCGATGAGCAGTTCTTC.

V and J are TRBV11-2 and TRBJ2-7; 8 bases align to TRBD2. The germline CDR1 and CDR2 sequences are SGHAT and FQNNGV. The CDR3 length is 15 residues. After removal of 3 bases from V and 0 bases from J, the junction contained 4 bases not matched to a gene. The CDR3, as DNA: TGTGCCAGCAGCTTTACTAGCGGTGGCTCCTACGAGCAGTACTTC. Its translation is CASSFTSGGSYEQYF.

There are a few counts of this clone. This chain uses TRBV28 with TRBJ1-2; TRBD1 aligns across 7 bases. Germline trimming cut 6 bases from V and 3 bases from J; bases unmatched to any gene: 10. This CDR3 contains 15 residues. Germline assignment: CDR1 MDHEN and CDR2 SYDVKM. The DNA of the CDR3 is TGTGCCAGCAGCCGACCCCAGCAGGGGGACTATGGCTACACCTTC. Its translation is CASSRPQQGDYGYTF.

This chain links TRBV28 with TRBJ1-2; D is perhaps TRBD1 (5 bases). V gave up 6 bases and J gave up 8 bases, with 19 bases separating them. Germline CDR1 and CDR2: MDHEN and SYDVKM. This CDR3 has 14 amino acids. The CDR3 region has the DNA TGTGCCAGCAGGGGGGAGGGTATAGGCAAAGGCTACACCTTC. Encoded protein: CASRGEGIGKGYTF.

On this clone: The sample has other DNA sequences that encode this CDR3 too. This sequence joins TRBV4-2 and TRBJ1-1; D is perhaps TRBD1 (6 bases). Per germline, CDR1 LGHNA and CDR2 YNFKEQ. V was cut by 3 bases and J by 1 base, with 9 bases left in between. The CDR3 loop spans 14 amino acids. CDR3 region: CASSHLDRNTEAFF. The CDR3 nucleotides are TGTGCCAGCAGCCACCTGGACAGGAACACTGAAGCTTTCTTT.

The chain links TRBV28 to TRBJ1-2; D gene ambiguous. V gave up 3 bases and J gave up 8 bases, with 16 bases separating them. The CDR3 is 14 amino acids. Germline V lookup: CDR1 MDHEN, CDR2 SYDVKM. The CDR3 region is CASSFLDSWRGYTF. The CDR3 DNA reads TGTGCCAGCAGTTTTCTGGACTCCTGGCGGGGCTACACCTTC.

Worth noting for this clone: Additional DNA sequences in this sample encode the identical CDR3. V is TRBV30 and J is TRBJ1-1; D remains ambiguous. This CDR3 is built from 13 residues. CDR1 is GTSNPN, CDR2 SVGIG, per germline (reference sequence). V was shortened by 0 bases and J by 0 bases, with 5 bases between the two germline ends. CDR3 sequence (DNA): TGTGCCTGGAGTGTAGGTCTGAACACTGAAGCTTTCTTT. Protein product: CAWSVGLNTEAFF.

This chain connects TRBV28 to TRBJ2-2, with D maybe TRBD1 (6 bases). This CDR3 is 15 amino acids long. Trimming took 5 bases from V and 4 from J, leaving 14 bases between them. Germline loops: CDR1 MDHEN, CDR2 SYDVKM. CDR3 protein: CASSTIQGATGELFF. CDR3 sequence (DNA): TGTGCCAGCAGTACAATACAGGGTGCCACCGGGGAGCTGTTTTTT.

CDR3 loop: CASSNNWDSVQYF. The DNA for the CDR3 is TGTGCCAGCAGCAACAACTGGGACTCAGTTCAGTACTTC. The V gene is TRBV7-2, the J gene TRBJ2-4, with a tentative D call TRBD2 (6 bases). From germline, CDR1 is SGHTA and CDR2 FQGNSA. This CDR3 has 13 amino acids. Trimming removed 5 bases at V and 11 bases at J, with 16 bases between.

This clone has only one observation. The chain joins TRBV7-3 to TRBJ2-7, with D tentatively TRBD1 (8 bases). The CDR3 extends over 17 amino acids. Germline CDR1 reads SGHTA; CDR2 reads FQGTGA. The germline V and J ends were trimmed by 6 bases and 0 bases, with 21 bases remaining between them. The CDR3 nucleotides are TGTGCCAGCAGGCGTCCCCGGGAGGACAGGGACTCCTACGAGCAGTACTTC. Its protein is CASRRPREDRDSYEQYF.

This clone occurred many times. The chain is built from TRBV7-6 and TRBJ2-7; TRBD1 matches 8 bases. This CDR3 spans 15 amino acids. CDR1 and CDR2 from the germline V gene are SGHVS and FNYEAQ. V gave up 2 bases and J gave up 3 bases; unmatched junction bases: 6. The CDR3 loop is CASSLLTGGNYEQYF. The CDR3 DNA is TGTGCCAGCAGCTTACTCACAGGGGGAAACTACGAGCAGTACTTC.

The CDR3, as DNA: TGTGCCAGCAGCTTAGGGGTGCCCCGGGAAAAACTGTTTTTT. Its translation: CASSLGVPREKLFF. The chain is built from TRBV7-8 and TRBJ1-4, with no clear D. The CDR3 covers 14 residues. V shed 1 base and J shed 8 bases, with 11 bases lying between them. From germline, CDR1 is SGHVS and CDR2 FQNEAQ.

This sequence joins TRBV25-1 and TRBJ2-3; D not certain. Between the trimmed V and J ends, which lost 4 bases and 1 base, there was a span of 6 bases. CDR3 length equals 13 residues. CDR1 and CDR2 from the germline V gene are MGHDK and SYGVNS. The CDR3 region is CASSGTGTDTQYF. CDR3 in DNA: TGTGCCAGCAGTGGGACGGGCACAGATACGCAGTATTTT. Combining the CDR3 with reference TRBV25-1 and TRBJ2-3 gives the whole variable domain EADIYQTPRYLVIGTGKKITLECSQTMGHDKMYWYQQDPGMELHLIHYSYGVNSTEKGDLSSESTVSRIRTEHFPLTLESARPSHTSQYLCASSGTGTDTQYFGPGTRLTVL.

This clone was observed many times. V gene TRBV9 combines with J gene TRBJ2-7; D is perhaps TRBD2 (6 bases). V was pared by 4 bases and J by 5 bases, with 16 bases between. The CDR3 spans 14 residues. Germline lookup yields CDR1 SGDLS and CDR2 YYNGEE. CDR3 amino acids: CASSPSAGSNEQYF. CDR3 in DNA: TGTGCCAGCAGCCCTTCTGCGGGAAGTAACGAGCAGTACTTC. Complete variable domain (other parts from reference TRBV9 and TRBJ2-7): DSGVTQTPKHLITATGQRVTLRCSPRSGDLSVYWYQQSLDQGLQFLIQYYNGEERAKGNILERFSAQQFPDLHSELNLSSLELGDSALYFCASSPSAGSNEQYFGPGTRLTVT.

The chain recombines TRBV9 with TRBJ1-1, with TRBD1 as a possible D gene (6 bases). The CDR3 sequence is 12 residues long. From germline, CDR1 is SGDLS and CDR2 YYNGEE. Trimming removed 10 bases at V and 9 bases at J, with 19 bases between. CDR3 residues: CAAGGRSLKAFF. The CDR3 DNA is TGTGCCGCGGGGGGCCGATCCCTAAAAGCTTTCTTT.

Ten or more counts support this clone. The chain is built from TRBV7-9 and TRBJ2-2; D remains ambiguous. This CDR3 has 14 residues. Germline V gene data show CDR1 as SEHNR and CDR2 as FQNEAQ (reference sequence). V was trimmed by 1 base and J by 4 bases, leaving 7 bases between them. The CDR3 nucleotides read TGTGCCAGCAGCTTAGGGGTCCCCACCGGGGAGCTGTTTTTT. It specifies CASSLGVPTGELFF.

Only a few counts were recorded for this clone. The V gene is TRBV7-6, the J gene TRBJ1-1; TRBD1 might be the D (5 bases). The CDR3 covers 15 residues. V shed 2 bases and J shed 1 base, with 11 bases lying between them. Germline CDR1 reads SGHVS; CDR2 reads FNYEAQ. CDR3 DNA: TGTGCCAGCAGCTTATGGGACTCAGAGAACACTGAAGCTTTCTTT. Its translation is CASSLWDSENTEAFF. Combining the CDR3 with reference TRBV7-6 and TRBJ1-1 gives the whole variable domain GAGVSQSPRYKVTKRGQDVALRCDPISGHVSLYWYRQALGQGPEFLTYFNYEAQQDKSGLPNDRFSAERPEGSISTLTIQRTEQRDSAMYRCASSLWDSENTEAFFGQGTRLTVV.

The chain employs TRBV4-2 and TRBJ2-1, with no clear D. Trimming removed 1 base from V and 2 bases from J, with 6 bases in between. The CDR3 consists of 14 residues. The germline V gene encodes CDR1 LGHNA and CDR2 YNFKEQ. The CDR3 sequence: CASSQVGTYNEQFF. The CDR3 nucleotides read TGTGCCAGCAGCCAAGTGGGGACCTACAATGAGCAGTTCTTC.

About this clone itself: A read error may be the cause here, since a much bigger clone is one base away. The J gene is TRBJ2-5, the V gene TRBV2, with D possibly matching TRBD2 (7 bases). V lost 4 bases and J 9 bases, leaving 15 bases between the germline ends. Per the germline V gene, CDR1 is SNHLY and CDR2 is FYNNEI. This CDR3 is built from 13 residues. For the CDR3, the DNA is TGTGCCAGCAGTGTTTGGGAGGGGGAGGCCCAGTACTTC. As protein: CASSVWEGEAQYF.

V gene TRBV4-3 combines with J gene TRBJ2-7; D not resolved. The CDR3 runs to 13 residues. From germline, CDR1 is LGHNA and CDR2 YSLEER. Trimming shortened V by 0 bases and J by 5 bases, and 8 bases separated the two germline ends. In DNA, the CDR3 is TGCGCCAGCAGCCAAGAGGATGGGAACGAGCAGTACTTC. Translating gives CASSQEDGNEQYF.